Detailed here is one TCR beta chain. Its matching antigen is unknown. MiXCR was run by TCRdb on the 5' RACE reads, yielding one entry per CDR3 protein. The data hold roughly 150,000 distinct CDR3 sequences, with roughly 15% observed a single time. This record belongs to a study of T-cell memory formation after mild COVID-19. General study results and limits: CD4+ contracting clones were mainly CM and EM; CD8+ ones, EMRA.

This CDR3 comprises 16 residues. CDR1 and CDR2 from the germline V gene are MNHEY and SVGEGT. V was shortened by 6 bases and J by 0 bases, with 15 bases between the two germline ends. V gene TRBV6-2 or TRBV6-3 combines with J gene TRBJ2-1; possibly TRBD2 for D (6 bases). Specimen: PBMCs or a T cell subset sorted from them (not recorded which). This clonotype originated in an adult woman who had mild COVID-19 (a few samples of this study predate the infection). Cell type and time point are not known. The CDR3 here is CASSPKSGYSYNEQFF. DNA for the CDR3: TGTGCCAGCAGCCCAAAAAGCGGGTACTCCTACAATGAGCAGTTCTTC.